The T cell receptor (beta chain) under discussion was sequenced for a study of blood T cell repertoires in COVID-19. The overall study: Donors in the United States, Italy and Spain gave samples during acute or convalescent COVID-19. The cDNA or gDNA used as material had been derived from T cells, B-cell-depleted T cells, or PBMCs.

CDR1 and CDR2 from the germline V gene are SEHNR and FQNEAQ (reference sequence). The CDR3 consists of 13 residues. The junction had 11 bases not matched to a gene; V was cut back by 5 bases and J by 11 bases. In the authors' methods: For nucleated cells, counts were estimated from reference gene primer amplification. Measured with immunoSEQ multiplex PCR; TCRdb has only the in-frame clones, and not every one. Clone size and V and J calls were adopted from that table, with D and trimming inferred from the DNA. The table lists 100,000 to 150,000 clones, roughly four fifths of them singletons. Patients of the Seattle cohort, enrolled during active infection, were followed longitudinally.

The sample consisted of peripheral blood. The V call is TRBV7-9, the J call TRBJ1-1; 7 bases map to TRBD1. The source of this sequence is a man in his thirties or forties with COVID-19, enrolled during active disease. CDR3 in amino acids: CASSPRVRDSAFF. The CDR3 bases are TGTGCCAGCAGCCCTAGGGTGAGGGACAGCGCTTTCTTT.